One and the same sample provided the 32 T cell receptor beta chains below, sequenced in a study of T cells after yellow fever vaccination. TCRdb independently ran MiXCR on the 5' RACE reads; one entry per CDR3 protein. The table shows 250,000 to 300,000 distinct CDR3 sequences, with around 10% occurring only once. Sequenced material: CD4+ T cells sorted from PBMCs, taken 5 days after the yellow fever booster vaccination. Receptors were obtained from a man aged 18 to 30 who received the YFV17D yellow fever vaccine.

The chain couples TRBV11-2 to TRBJ2-7; D possibly corresponds to TRBD1 (6 bases). V was pared by 4 bases and J by 3 bases, with 16 bases between. This CDR3 comprises 15 residues. CDR1 is SGHAT, CDR2 FQNNGV, per germline. DNA for the CDR3: TGTGCCAGCAGCTCAAGCTCGCAGGGGAACTACGAGCAGTACGTC. This encodes CASSSSSQGNYEQYV.

This clonotype turned up a few times. The chain employs TRBV20-1 and TRBJ1-2, with 8 bases matching TRBD1. The CDR3 loop spans 12 amino acids. Germline lookup yields CDR1 DFQATT and CDR2 SNEGSKA (reference sequence). Unmatched junction bases numbered 3, after V lost 7 bases and J lost 2 bases. CDR3 amino acids: CSVRTGNYGYTF. CDR3 DNA sequence: TGCAGTGTACGGACAGGGAACTATGGCTACACCTTC.

Many counts were recorded for this clonotype. The chain employs TRBV4-3 and TRBJ1-3, with unresolved D. Per the germline V gene, CDR1 is LGHNA and CDR2 is YSLEER. The CDR3 has 14 residues. The V gene lost 1 base and the J gene lost 3 bases, with 7 bases spanning the gap. This CDR3 reads CASSQVYGGNTIYF. CDR3 bases: TGCGCCAGCAGCCAAGTTTACGGTGGAAACACCATATATTTT.

This clonotype was counted at least ten times. The chain is built from TRBV5-1 and TRBJ2-3, with 7 positions matching TRBD2. Germline V gives CDR1 SGHRS, CDR2 YFSETQ. The CDR3 has 15 amino acids. Losses at the gene ends were 0 bases for V and 4 bases for J; bases not matched to a gene: 5. The CDR3 here is CASSLASGPPDTQYF. The CDR3 DNA reads TGCGCCAGCAGCTTGGCTAGCGGTCCCCCAGATACGCAGTATTTT.

The rearrangement uses TRBV7-9 and TRBJ1-6; 7 bases are shared with TRBD1. From germline, CDR1 is SEHNR and CDR2 FQNEAQ (reference sequence). V lost 5 bases to trimming and J lost 6 bases; unmatched junction nucleotides: 10. The CDR3 spans 16 residues. The CDR3 coding sequence is TGTGCCAGCAGCCCCTCAGGGGGACAGTTTAATTCACCCCTCCACTTT. Translated: CASSPSGGQFNSPLHF.

This clonotype was picked up many times. The chain couples TRBV24-1 to TRBJ2-1; 7 positions agree with TRBD1. Losses at the gene ends were 5 bases for V and 1 base for J; bases not matched to a gene: 4. This CDR3 is built from 15 residues. CDR1 is KGHDR and CDR2 is SFDVKD in the germline V gene. For the CDR3, the DNA is TGTGCCACCAGTGGCGGACAGGATTCCTACAATGAGCAGTTCTTC. It is translated as CATSGGQDSYNEQFF.

This clonotype occurred a few times. This chain connects TRBV29-1 to TRBJ1-4, with unresolved D. Trimming stripped 2 bases from V and 8 bases from J, with 6 bases between. The CDR3 runs to 11 residues. Germline CDR1 SQVTM, CDR2 ANQGSEA. The CDR3 protein is CSVEKGEKLFF. The CDR3 region has the DNA TGCAGCGTTGAAAAGGGAGAAAAACTGTTTTTT.

This clonotype was observed a handful of times. The rearrangement joins TRBV10-3 to TRBJ2-3; 13 positions match TRBD2. The length of the CDR3 is 16 residues. Trimming at V came to 10 bases and at J to 0 bases, leaving 7 bases not matched to a gene. The germline gives CDR1 ENHRY, CDR2 SYGVKD. This CDR3 reads CATTTSGGTSTDTQYF. The DNA of the CDR3 is TGTGCCACCACGACTAGCGGGGGGACTAGCACAGATACGCAGTATTTT.

The rearrangement links TRBV7-2 to TRBJ2-2; 10 nucleotides line up with TRBD2. The CDR3 runs to 15 residues. V was clipped by 5 bases and J by 6 bases; unmatched bases: 6. Germline V lookup: CDR1 SGHTA, CDR2 FQGNSA. The CDR3, as DNA: TGTGCCAGCAGCATCGGACTAGCGGTCCCCGGGGAGCTGTTTTTT. Amino acids: CASSIGLAVPGELFF.

The J gene is TRBJ1-6, the V gene TRBV3-1; D unclear. Trimming removed 0 bases at V and 0 bases at J, with 9 bases between. The CDR3 is 17 residues long. The germline CDR1 and CDR2 sequences are LGHDT and YNNKEL (reference sequence). CDR3 coding DNA: TGTGCCAGCAGCCAAGATTTCGGGAGCTCCTATAATTCACCCCTCCACTTT. The encoded protein is CASSQDFGSSYNSPLHF.

This clonotype was seen repeatedly, ten times or more. This rearrangement joins TRBV14 to TRBJ1-2, with D unclear. Trimming removed 0 bases from V and 2 bases from J, with 10 bases in between. CDR3 length: 15 residues. Germline CDR1 reads SGHDN; CDR2 reads FVKESK. The CDR3 loop reads CASSQDQEWNYGYTF. The CDR3 DNA follows: TGTGCCAGCAGCCAAGATCAGGAGTGGAACTATGGCTACACCTTC. Filled out from reference TRBV14 and TRBJ1-2, the complete variable domain reads EAGVTQFPSHSVIEKGQTVTLRCDPISGHDNLYWYRRVMGKEIKFLLHFVKESKQDESGMPNNRFLAERTGGTYSTLKVQPAELEDSGVYFCASSQDQEWNYGYTFGSGTRLTVV.

The chain has TRBV18 and TRBJ2-3, with unresolved D. This CDR3 has 15 amino acids. V lost 3 bases to trimming and J lost 5 bases, with 15 bases between them. CDR1 is KGHSH and CDR2 is LQKENI in the germline V gene. The CDR3 DNA follows: TGTGCCAGCTCACCGATAGTTCTCGTTGGAGATACGCAGTATTTT. This sequence encodes CASSPIVLVGDTQYF. Variable domain in full (rest from reference TRBV18 and TRBJ2-3): NAGVMQNPRHLVRRRGQEARLRCSPMKGHSHVYWYRQLPEEGLKFMVYLQKENIIDESGMPKERFSAEFPKEGPSILRIQQVVRGDSAAYFCASSPIVLVGDTQYFGPGTRLTVL.

This clonotype has a count of ten or more. V gene TRBV7-8 combines with J gene TRBJ2-2; D not resolved. There are 14 residues in the CDR3. The germline V and J ends were trimmed by 2 bases and 4 bases, with 8 bases remaining between them. CDR1 and CDR2 (germline): SGHVS, FQNEAQ. For the CDR3, the DNA is TGTGCCAGCAGCTTATCCCCTGTCACCGGGGAGCTGTTTTTT. Translating gives CASSLSPVTGELFF.

This clonotype was observed a few times. The chain joins TRBV5-1 to TRBJ2-7, with D hard to call. The CDR3 is 14 residues long. V was trimmed by 4 bases and J by 3 bases, leaving 14 bases between them. Germline values: CDR1 SGHRS, CDR2 YFSETQ. In DNA form, the CDR3 reads TGCGCCAGCAGCCCCCCAGGACGGATCTACGAGCAGTACTTC. It encodes CASSPPGRIYEQYF. The variable domain in full, completed from reference TRBV5-1 and TRBJ2-7, reads KAGVTQTPRYLIKTRGQQVTLSCSPISGHRSVSWYQQTPGQGLQFLFEYFSETQRNKGNFPGRFSGRQFSNSRSEMNVSTLELGDSALYLCASSPPGRIYEQYFGPGTRLTVT.

This clonotype was detected ten times or more. The chain uses TRBV21-1 and TRBJ2-2; the table's D call of TRBD1 was not tested on the DNA. TRBV21-1 is deemed a pseudogene. This CDR3 spans 16 amino acids. CDR3 nucleotide sequence: TGTGCCAGCAGCAACCTGGGACAGGCGAACACCGGGGAGCTGTTTTTT. It codes for CASSNLGQANTGELFF.

The chain links TRBV7-2 to TRBJ1-1, with unresolved D. Trimming took 5 bases from V and 5 from J, leaving 12 bases between them. Germline CDR1 SGHTA, CDR2 FQGNSA. This CDR3 spans 13 amino acids. The CDR3 coding sequence is TGTGCCAGCAGCCCCCGCAGTTCAACTGAAGCTTTCTTT. It encodes CASSPRSSTEAFF.

This clonotype was seen a few times. The chain links TRBV14 to TRBJ1-4; maybe TRBD1 (5 bases). Germline V gene lookup returns CDR1 SGHDN and CDR2 FVKESK. The CDR3 consists of 15 residues. V was pared by 5 bases and J by 3 bases, with 13 bases between. CDR3 region: CASSARSGPNEKLFF. The CDR3 coding sequence is TGTGCCAGCAGCGCACGATCGGGACCTAATGAAAAACTGTTTTTT.

The rearrangement links TRBV21-1 to TRBJ2-4; the table's D call of TRBD1 was not tested on the DNA. TRBV21-1 is marked as a pseudogene. The CDR3 is 15 residues long. CDR3 sequence (DNA): TGTGCCAGCACCACACCCCCTGGACGGAAAAACATTCAGTACTTC. Translated, it gives CASTTPPGRKNIQYF.

This clonotype was picked up a small number of times. The chain employs TRBV20-1 and TRBJ2-7; the D gene is possibly TRBD2 (5 bases). The V gene lost 6 bases and the J gene lost 0 bases, with 15 bases spanning the gap. Per the germline V gene, CDR1 is DFQATT and CDR2 is SNEGSKA (reference sequence). The CDR3 has 14 amino acids. CDR3 sequence (DNA): TGCAGTGCCCTTAGGGCGGGCAGCTCCTACGAGCAGTACTTC. It specifies CSALRAGSSYEQYF.

V usage is TRBV7-2 and J usage is TRBJ2-3; D tentatively reads TRBD1 or TRBD2 (5 bases each). The V end lost 4 bases, the J end lost 6 bases, and 14 bases lay between the germline ends. This CDR3 has 14 amino acids. Germline V CDR1 and CDR2: SGHTA, FQGNSA. CDR3 sequence: CASSSGAYVDTQYF. In nucleotides, the CDR3 is TGTGCCAGCAGCTCCGGGGCCTATGTGGATACGCAGTATTTT. The entire variable domain, with the rest obtained from reference TRBV7-2 and TRBJ2-3, is as follows: GAGVSQSPSNKVTEKGKDVELRCDPISGHTALYWYRQSLGQGLEFLIYFQGNSAPDKSGLPSDRFSAERTGGSVSTLTIQRTQQEDSAVYLCASSSGAYVDTQYFGPGTRLTVL.

Many counts were recorded for this clonotype. V is TRBV24-1 and J is TRBJ1-5, with D hard to call. V was cut by 3 bases and J by 11 bases, with 10 bases left in between. Per the germline V gene, CDR1 is KGHDR and CDR2 is SFDVKD. This CDR3 spans 12 amino acids. For the CDR3, the DNA is TGTGCCACCAGTGATCTTGGTTTGACCCAGCATTTT. This sequence encodes CATSDLGLTQHF.

This clonotype was picked up many times. The J gene is TRBJ2-3, the V gene TRBV5-4, with 11 positions matching TRBD2. This CDR3 spans 15 amino acids. Germline CDR1 and CDR2: SGHNT and YYREEE (reference sequence). Trimming cost V 4 bases and J 5 bases; bases outside gene matches: 6. The CDR3 sequence is CASSTGTSGGDTQYF. The CDR3 nucleotides read TGTGCCAGCAGCACAGGGACTAGCGGAGGAGATACGCAGTATTTT.

The rearrangement links TRBV7-9 to TRBJ2-3; 7 nucleotides line up with TRBD1. The junction had 6 bases not matched to a gene; V was cut back by 9 bases and J by 3 bases. The CDR3 is 13 amino acids. Germline V gene lookup returns CDR1 SEHNR and CDR2 FQNEAQ (reference sequence). The CDR3 DNA reads TGTGCCAGAGGGGGCCTTGGGACAGATACGCAGTATTTT. Protein sequence: CARGGLGTDTQYF.

The chain couples TRBV7-2 to TRBJ1-6; D perhaps matches TRBD1 (5 bases). V lost 5 bases and J lost 10, with 18 bases in between. The germline gives CDR1 SGHTA, CDR2 FQGNSA. CDR3 length: 15 amino acids. For the CDR3, the DNA is TGTGCCAGCAGCCTTAAGGGACCGGCTGGGTCACCCCTCCACTTT. This codes for CASSLKGPAGSPLHF.

The chain joins TRBV3-1 to TRBJ2-3; D call uncertain. V was shortened by 4 bases and J by 6 bases, with 8 bases between the two germline ends. CDR1 is LGHDT, CDR2 YNNKEL, per germline (reference sequence). This CDR3 contains 12 residues. The CDR3 is CASSRTVDTQYF. In nucleotides, the CDR3 is TGTGCCAGCAGCCGCACGGTCGATACGCAGTATTTT.

This clonotype was detected many times. This chain joins TRBV15 and TRBJ2-3; 10 bases agree with TRBD1. The CDR3 is made up of 16 amino acids. CDR1 and CDR2 from the germline V gene are LNHNV and YYDKDF (reference sequence). V shed 2 bases and J 7 bases; nucleotides not matched to a gene: 9. As DNA, the CDR3 is TGTGCCACCAGCAGACGTGACAGGGGGCAGGCCTATACGCAGTATTTT. It yields the protein CATSRRDRGQAYTQYF.

The gene calls are TRBV20-1 and TRBJ1-6; D gene unclear. The CDR3 covers 11 residues. Germline CDR1 is DFQATT and CDR2 is SNEGSKA (reference sequence). V shed 3 bases and J shed 16 bases, with 13 bases lying between them. CDR3 DNA sequence: TGCAGTGCTAGTTTGACCCAACGACTCCACTTT. Translation gives CSASLTQRLHF.

The chain joins TRBV28 to TRBJ1-1; D gene unclear. The CDR3 is 12 amino acids. The germline V gene has CDR1 MDHEN and CDR2 SYDVKM. With 7 bases removed from V and 7 bases from J, the gap between germline ends came to 13 bases. CDR3 in amino acids: CASISGHLEAFF. CDR3 DNA: TGTGCCAGCATCTCCGGGCACCTTGAAGCTTTCTTT.

The V call is TRBV5-1, the J call TRBJ2-7; 8 bases fit TRBD1. CDR3 size: 15 residues. The V segment lost 4 bases and the J segment 4 bases; nucleotides outside the gene matches: 10. Germline CDR1 is SGHRS and CDR2 is YFSETQ. CDR3 sequence reads: CASSRQDRGTYEQYF. The CDR3 region has the DNA TGCGCCAGCAGCAGACAAGACAGGGGAACTTACGAGCAGTACTTC.

This clonotype has ten or more counts. This chain connects TRBV7-2 to TRBJ1-3; D not certain. The V and J ends lost 4 bases and 0 bases respectively, with 7 bases between them. From germline, CDR1 is SGHTA and CDR2 FQGNSA. The CDR3 has 14 residues. The CDR3, as DNA: TGTGCCAGCAGCTCCCAAATCTCTGGAAACACCATATATTTT. Translating gives CASSSQISGNTIYF.

This rearrangement joins TRBV6-5 to TRBJ2-3; D is possibly TRBD2 (5 bases). CDR3 size: 15 residues. V was trimmed by 0 bases and J by 0 bases, leaving 7 bases between them. CDR1 is MNHEY, CDR2 SVGAGI, per germline. DNA of the CDR3: TGTGCCAGCAGTTACTCTCTAGCTAGCACAGATACGCAGTATTTT. Amino acids: CASSYSLASTDTQYF.

This clonotype was recorded a few times. The chain joins TRBV11-2 to TRBJ1-3, with 8 nucleotides matching TRBD1. V lost 5 bases to trimming and J lost 8 bases; unmatched junction nucleotides: 8. The length of the CDR3 is 14 residues. In germline, CDR1 is SGHAT, CDR2 FQNNGV. The CDR3, as DNA: TGTGCCAGCAGCCTCCGGACAGGGTTAGACACCATATATTTT. It yields the protein CASSLRTGLDTIYF.